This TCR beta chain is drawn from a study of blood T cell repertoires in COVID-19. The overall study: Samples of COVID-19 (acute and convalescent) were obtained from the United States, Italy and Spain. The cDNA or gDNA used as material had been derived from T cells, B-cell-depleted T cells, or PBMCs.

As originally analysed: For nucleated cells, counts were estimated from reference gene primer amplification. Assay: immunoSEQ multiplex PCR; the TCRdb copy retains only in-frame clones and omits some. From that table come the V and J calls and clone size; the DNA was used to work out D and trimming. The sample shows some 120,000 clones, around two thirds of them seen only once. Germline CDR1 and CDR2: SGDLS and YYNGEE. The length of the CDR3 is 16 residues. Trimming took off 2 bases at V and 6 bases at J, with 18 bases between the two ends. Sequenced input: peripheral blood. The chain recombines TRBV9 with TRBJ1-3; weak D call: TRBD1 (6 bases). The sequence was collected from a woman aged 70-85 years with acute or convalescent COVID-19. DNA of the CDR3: TGTGCCAGCAGCGTTCAGGGTCGGGGGGCGGAAAACACCATATATTTT. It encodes CASSVQGRGAENTIYF. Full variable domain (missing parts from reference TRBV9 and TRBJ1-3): DSGVTQTPKHLITATGQRVTLRCSPRSGDLSVYWYQQSLDQGLQFLIQYYNGEERAKGNILERFSAQQFPDLHSELNLSSLELGDSALYFCASSVQGRGAENTIYFGEGSWLTVV.